These 29 T cell receptor beta chains originate from one sample sequenced in a study of blood T cell repertoires in COVID-19. The method was immunoSEQ multiplex PCR; TCRdb's version includes in-frame clones alone and lacks a portion of them. This table holds about 69,000 clones, about four fifths found once. Sample: peripheral blood. The receptors shown here come from a human donor in a cohort sampled during active COVID-19.

This chain connects TRBV5-4 to TRBJ2-5; no clear D gene. The V end lost 0 bases, the J end lost 5 bases, and 11 bases lay between the germline ends. The length of the CDR3 is 14 residues. The V gene's germline CDR1 is SGHNT and CDR2 YYREEE (reference sequence). The chain's CDR3 is CASSLVSGQETQYF. In nucleotides, the CDR3 is TGTGCCAGCAGCTTGGTTTCTGGGCAGGAGACCCAGTACTTC.

J is TRBJ2-7 and V is TRBV3-1 (or the pseudogene TRBV3-2), with D unclear. The CDR3 runs 12 residues. The germline gives CDR1 LGHDT, CDR2 YNNKEL (reference sequence). Trimming left V 1 base short and J 6 bases short, with 7 bases between. DNA for the CDR3: TGTGCCAGCAGCCAAGTTCTCTCCGAGCAGTACTTC. Its translation: CASSQVLSEQYF.

The chain's CDR3 is CASSSAGEGIPEAFF. Here the CDR3 DNA reads TGTGCCAGCAGTTCCGCGGGGGAGGGGATCCCTGAAGCTTTCTTT. The chain carries TRBV6-5 and TRBJ1-1, with a weak D call TRBD1 (5 bases). V was cut by 4 bases and J by 6 bases, with 18 bases left in between. CDR1 and CDR2 from the germline V gene are MNHEY and SVGAGI. This CDR3 spans 15 amino acids.

V gene TRBV27 combines with J gene TRBJ1-5; the match to TRBD1 covers 10 bases. There are 18 residues in the CDR3. V lost 6 bases to trimming and J lost 0 bases; unmatched junction nucleotides: 11. CDR1 MNHEY and CDR2 SMNVEV come from the germline V gene (reference sequence). CDR3 protein: CASRPGQGRGISNQPQHF. CDR3 nucleotides: TGTGCCAGCAGACCGGGACAGGGGAGGGGGATTAGCAATCAGCCCCAGCATTTT.

The chain recombines TRBV9 with TRBJ2-1; 12 bases are a match to TRBD2. The CDR3 is 15 residues long. CDR1 is SGDLS and CDR2 is YYNGEE in the germline V gene. Trimming took 4 bases from V and 9 from J; bases not matched to a gene: 8. CDR3 coding DNA: TGTGCCAGCAGCTCCACTAGCGGGAGGTTCGGTGAGCAGTTCTTC. Its translation is CASSSTSGRFGEQFF.

A remark on this clone: A read error may explain this, as a much larger clone is one base away. V and J are TRBV6-5 and TRBJ1-1; 7 nucleotides line up with TRBD1. CDR3 length: 13 amino acids. J lost 1 base, V lost 6 bases, and 2 bases had no gene match. Germline-derived CDR1 and CDR2 are MNHEY and SVGAGI. The CDR3 DNA is TGTGCCAGCAGCCGACAGGGGAACACTGAAGCTTTCTTT. Amino acid sequence: CASSRQGNTEAFF.

J is TRBJ1-5 and V is TRBV6-5; D perhaps matches TRBD1 (5 bases). V lost 5 bases and J lost 1, with 12 bases in between. The CDR3 covers 15 residues. Germline CDR1 MNHEY, CDR2 SVGAGI. CDR3 sequence reads: CASSNGGGSNQPQHF. In nucleotides, the CDR3 is TGTGCCAGCAGTAACGGGGGGGGGAGCAATCAGCCCCAGCATTTT.

This clone showed up just once. The chain recombines TRBV10-3 with TRBJ2-7; the match to TRBD2 covers 9 bases. V shed 5 bases, J shed 2 bases, and the junction held 10 bases outside the gene matches. Germline CDR1 and CDR2: ENHRY and SYGVKD. This CDR3 has 16 amino acids. This CDR3 reads CAISLAGLNTPYEQYF. For the CDR3, the DNA is TGTGCCATCAGTCTAGCGGGACTTAACACCCCCTACGAGCAGTACTTC.

The gene calls are TRBV5-6 and TRBJ2-5, with 10 bases lining up with TRBD1. V lost 0 bases, J lost 4 bases, and 6 bases stayed unmatched. CDR1 SGHDT and CDR2 YYEEEE come from the germline V gene. The CDR3 has 16 amino acids. The CDR3 region is CASSLGRDRGGETQYF. Here the CDR3 DNA reads TGTGCCAGCAGCTTGGGTAGGGACAGGGGTGGAGAGACCCAGTACTTC.

The V gene is TRBV19, the J gene TRBJ2-1, with unresolved D. V was cut by 4 bases and J by 4 bases, with 14 bases left in between. CDR1 and CDR2 (germline): LNHDA, SQIVND (reference sequence). This CDR3 is built from 15 residues. The CDR3 nucleotides are TGTGCCAGTAGTAGCGACTCGAGAGTATACAATGAGCAGTTCTTC. This codes for CASSSDSRVYNEQFF.

The CDR3 spells CSVGHSNQPQHF. Written as DNA, the CDR3 is TGCAGCGTTGGGCATAGCAATCAGCCCCAGCATTTT. The V gene is TRBV29-1, the J gene TRBJ1-5; D call uncertain. The V and J ends lost 4 bases and 0 bases respectively, with 4 bases between them. This CDR3 region has 12 residues. Germline CDR1 is SQVTM and CDR2 is ANQGSEA.

The sample holds one count of this clone. The V gene is TRBV28, the J gene TRBJ1-1, with TRBD1 matching over 7 bases. The ends lost 5 bases at V and 1 base at J; junction bases unmatched: 7. The CDR3 contains 15 residues. From germline, CDR1 is MDHEN and CDR2 SYDVKM. The CDR3 nucleotides are TGTGCCAGCAGTCTCCGGACAGGAACGAACACTGAAGCTTTCTTT. Translated, it gives CASSLRTGTNTEAFF.

The V and J genes are TRBV24-1 and TRBJ2-5, with 8 bases identical to TRBD1. The J segment lost 2 bases and the V segment lost 5 bases, leaving 3 bases of the junction unmatched. This CDR3 comprises 14 residues. Germline loops: CDR1 KGHDR, CDR2 SFDVKD. CDR3 protein: CATSVGQDQETQYF. In DNA, the CDR3 is TGTGCCACCAGTGTGGGACAGGATCAAGAGACCCAGTACTTC.

The chain combines TRBV7-9 with TRBJ2-2; D might be TRBD2 (6 bases). V was trimmed by 0 bases and J by 5 bases, leaving 13 bases between them. CDR3 size: 16 residues. Germline V CDR1 and CDR2: SEHNR, FQNEAQ (reference sequence). The CDR3 here is CASSLALAGLTGELFF. CDR3 nucleotide sequence: TGTGCCAGCAGCTTAGCCCTAGCTGGACTAACCGGGGAGCTGTTTTTT.

The chain has TRBV28 and TRBJ1-4; 8 bases align to TRBD1. CDR1 and CDR2 (germline): MDHEN, SYDVKM. The V gene end was trimmed by 1 base and the J gene end by 7 bases; junction bases not matched to a gene: 8. This CDR3 is built from 16 residues. CDR3 in DNA: TGTGCCAGCAGTTTATTCGGAGGACAGGGTCCTGAAAAACTGTTTTTT. Translating gives CASSLFGGQGPEKLFF. Full variable domain (outside the CDR3, taken from reference TRBV28 and TRBJ1-4): DVKVTQSSRYLVKRTGEKVFLECVQDMDHENMFWYRQDPGLGLRLIYFSYDVKMKEKGDIPEGYSVSREKKERFSLILESASTNQTSMYLCASSLFGGQGPEKLFFGSGTQLSVL.

The J gene is TRBJ1-5, the V gene TRBV18; 7 bases fit TRBD1. J lost 4 bases, V lost 8 bases, and 5 bases had no gene match. The CDR3 is 13 residues long. Germline loops: CDR1 KGHSH, CDR2 LQKENI. The CDR3 region is CASRQGQNQPQHF. CDR3 nucleotides: TGTGCCAGCCGACAGGGCCAGAATCAGCCCCAGCATTTT.

Details on this clone: Other DNA sequences in the sample encode the same CDR3. This chain links TRBV18 with TRBJ1-1; 10 bases match TRBD1. Germline CDR1 is KGHSH and CDR2 is LQKENI. The J segment lost 4 bases and the V segment lost 4 bases, leaving 0 bases of the junction unmatched. The CDR3 contains 13 residues. The CDR3 DNA reads TGTGCCAGCTCACGGACAGGGGGCACTGAAGCTTTCTTT. Protein: CASSRTGGTEAFF. The full variable domain, completed using reference TRBV18 and TRBJ1-1, is NAGVMQNPRHLVRRRGQEARLRCSPMKGHSHVYWYRQLPEEGLKFMVYLQKENIIDESGMPKERFSAEFPKEGPSILRIQQVVRGDSAAYFCASSRTGGTEAFFGQGTRLTVV.

Turning to this clone: The sample holds other DNA sequences that translate to the same CDR3. The chain couples TRBV5-1 to TRBJ2-5; TRBD2 matches at 8 bases. The length of the CDR3 is 14 residues. V lost 4 bases and J lost 4; bases outside the gene matches: 6. The V gene's germline CDR1 is SGHRS and CDR2 YFSETQ. CDR3 amino acids: CASSPSGGGETQYF. The CDR3, as DNA: TGCGCCAGCAGCCCTTCCGGGGGGGGAGAGACCCAGTACTTC.

J is TRBJ1-2 and V is TRBV9; D is perhaps TRBD1 (6 bases). V gave up 0 bases and J gave up 6 bases, with 12 bases separating them. This CDR3 spans 14 amino acids. Germline CDR1 and CDR2: SGDLS and YYNGEE. CDR3 sequence: CASSVDRAWDGYTF. The CDR3 coding sequence is TGTGCCAGCAGCGTAGACAGGGCCTGGGATGGCTACACCTTC.

This chain uses TRBV14 with TRBJ2-1, with TRBD2 matching over 11 bases. With 1 base clipped from V and 14 bases from J, the junction kept 10 bases outside the gene matches. Germline CDR1 reads SGHDN; CDR2 reads FVKESK. The CDR3 contains 15 residues. This CDR3 is CASSQGGTSGPSKFF. The CDR3 coding sequence is TGTGCCAGCAGCCAAGGCGGGACTAGCGGCCCTAGCAAGTTCTTC. The variable domain in full, completed from reference TRBV14 and TRBJ2-1, reads EAGVTQFPSHSVIEKGQTVTLRCDPISGHDNLYWYRRVMGKEIKFLLHFVKESKQDESGMPNNRFLAERTGGTYSTLKVQPAELEDSGVYFCASSQGGTSGPSKFFGPGTRLTVL.

The chain couples TRBV19 to TRBJ2-2; TRBD1 matches 11 bases. V lost 9 bases to trimming and J lost 4 bases; unmatched junction nucleotides: 4. Germline values: CDR1 LNHDA, CDR2 SQIVND (reference sequence). CDR3 length equals 14 residues. The CDR3 reads CASGTGGGTGELFF. For the CDR3, the DNA is TGTGCCAGCGGGACAGGGGGTGGCACCGGGGAGCTGTTTTTT.

This chain links TRBV25-1 with TRBJ2-7; TRBD1 is a possible D gene (6 bases). From germline, CDR1 is MGHDK and CDR2 SYGVNS. The V and J ends lost 5 bases and 6 bases respectively, with 23 bases between them. The CDR3 has 16 amino acids. CDR3 in amino acids: CASSSPVSQGIGEQYF. The CDR3 bases are TGTGCCAGCAGTTCACCGGTTTCCCAGGGGATTGGCGAGCAGTACTTC.

CDR3 region: CASFSESGRTDTQYF. The CDR3 nucleotides read TGTGCCAGCTTTAGTGAGTCAGGGCGCACAGATACGCAGTATTTT. The V call is TRBV2, the J call TRBJ2-3; perhaps TRBD1 as D (5 bases). Trimming removed 8 bases at V and 1 base at J, with 16 bases between. This CDR3 spans 15 amino acids. In germline, CDR1 is SNHLY, CDR2 FYNNEI. Variable domain in full (rest from reference TRBV2 and TRBJ2-3): EPEVTQTPSHQVTQMGQEVILRCVPISNHLYFYWYRQILGQKVEFLVSFYNNEISEKSEIFDDQFSVERPDGSNFTLKIRSTKLEDSAMYFCASFSESGRTDTQYFGPGTRLTVL.

As DNA, the CDR3 is TGTGCCAGCAGTGCCGAGCGGGAGATCGACGAGCAGTACTTC. Translating gives CASSAEREIDEQYF. The chain joins TRBV2 to TRBJ2-7, with TRBD2 matching 8 bases. The CDR3 has 14 amino acids. The trim removed 4 bases at V and 5 bases at J, leaving 7 bases unmatched. Germline V CDR1 and CDR2: SNHLY, FYNNEI.

This clone was found once. V is TRBV15 and J is TRBJ2-7, with TRBD2 as a possible D gene (6 bases). Germline values: CDR1 LNHNV, CDR2 YYDKDF (reference sequence). Trimming removed 3 bases at V and 2 bases at J, with 8 bases between. This CDR3 contains 13 residues. CDR3 amino acids: CATSRTRTYEQYF. CDR3 coding DNA: TGTGCCACCAGCAGGACTAGAACCTACGAGCAGTACTTC.

The chain combines TRBV6-5 with TRBJ2-1; 10 positions match TRBD2. CDR1 is MNHEY and CDR2 is SVGAGI in the germline V gene. The CDR3 has 14 residues. The ends lost 5 bases at V and 4 bases at J; junction bases unmatched: 2. The CDR3 here is CASSLSGRYNEQFF. The CDR3 DNA is TGTGCCAGCAGTCTTAGCGGGAGGTACAATGAGCAGTTCTTC.

The gene calls are TRBV18 and TRBJ2-7; 10 nucleotides line up with TRBD1. With V trimmed by 5 bases and J by 3 bases, 13 bases remained unmatched. The CDR3 loop spans 17 amino acids. Per germline, CDR1 KGHSH and CDR2 LQKENI. The CDR3 here is CASSGGPGQGSVYEQYF. The CDR3 bases are TGTGCCAGCTCAGGGGGGCCGGGACAGGGGTCCGTCTACGAGCAGTACTTC.

This chain links TRBV4-2 with TRBJ2-1, with 8 bases that match TRBD2. Losses at the gene ends were 6 bases for V and 0 bases for J; bases not matched to a gene: 10. The CDR3 consists of 17 residues. Germline CDR1 is LGHNA and CDR2 is YNFKEQ. CDR3 coding DNA: TGTGCCAGCAGAGGGGCAGCGGGGGCCCACTCCTACAATGAGCAGTTCTTC. Residues: CASRGAAGAHSYNEQFF.

The chain uses TRBV27 and TRBJ2-7; 8 bases line up with TRBD2. V gave up 2 bases and J gave up 4 bases; unmatched junction bases: 7. Germline V gene sequence: CDR1 MNHEY, CDR2 SMNVEV (reference sequence). The CDR3 extends over 15 amino acids. The DNA of the CDR3 is TGTGCCAGCAGTTTAAAGGCTAGCGGGTTGTACGAGCAGTACTTC. Translation gives CASSLKASGLYEQYF.